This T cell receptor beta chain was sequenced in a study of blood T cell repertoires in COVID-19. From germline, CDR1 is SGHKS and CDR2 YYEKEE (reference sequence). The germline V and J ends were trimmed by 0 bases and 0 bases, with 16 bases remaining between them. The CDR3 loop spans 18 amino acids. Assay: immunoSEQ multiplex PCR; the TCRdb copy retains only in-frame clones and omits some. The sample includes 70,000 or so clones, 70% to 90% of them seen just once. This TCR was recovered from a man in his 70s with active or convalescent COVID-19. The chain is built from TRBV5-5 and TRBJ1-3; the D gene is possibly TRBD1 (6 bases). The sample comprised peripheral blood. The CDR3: CASSLAPGQFLSGNTIYF. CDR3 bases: TGTGCCAGCAGCTTGGCCCCTGGACAGTTTCTCTCTGGAAACACCATATATTTT.